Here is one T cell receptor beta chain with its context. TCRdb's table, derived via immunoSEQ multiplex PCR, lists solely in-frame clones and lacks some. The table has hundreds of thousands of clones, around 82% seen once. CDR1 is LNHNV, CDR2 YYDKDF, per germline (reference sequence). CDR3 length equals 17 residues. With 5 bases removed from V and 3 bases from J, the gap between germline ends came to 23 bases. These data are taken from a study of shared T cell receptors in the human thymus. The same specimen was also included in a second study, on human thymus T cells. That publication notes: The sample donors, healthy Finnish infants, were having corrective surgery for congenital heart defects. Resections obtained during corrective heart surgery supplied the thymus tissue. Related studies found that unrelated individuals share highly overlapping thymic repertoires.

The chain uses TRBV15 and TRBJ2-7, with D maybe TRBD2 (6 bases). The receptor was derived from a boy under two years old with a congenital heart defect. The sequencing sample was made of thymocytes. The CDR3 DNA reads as TGTGCCACCAGCGTAAGGAATGGTTCTAGCGCAGGCTACGAGCAGTACTTC. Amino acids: CATSVRNGSSAGYEQYF.